This T cell receptor beta chain was identified during a study of resident and recirculating memory T cells in vitiligo. Study results and caveats: Different lesions suggested infiltration by different T cell clones.

The CDR3 has 14 amino acids. CDR1 LGHNA and CDR2 YSLEER come from the germline V gene. V was clipped by 0 bases and J by 6 bases, with 9 bases between them. Patients' lesions had not changed for the previous 6 months. Regarding this clone: The antigen is unknown.

Assay: immunoSEQ multiplex PCR; the TCRdb copy retains only in-frame clones and omits some. The profile shows around 43,000 clones, about 90% of them singletons. This TCR was recovered from a male donor with vitiligo. What was sequenced was blood. This chain connects TRBV4-3 to TRBJ2-1; D gene uncertain. The CDR3 reads CASSQESRGNEQFF. The CDR3 DNA reads TGCGCCAGCAGCCAAGAAAGTCGCGGCAATGAGCAGTTCTTC.